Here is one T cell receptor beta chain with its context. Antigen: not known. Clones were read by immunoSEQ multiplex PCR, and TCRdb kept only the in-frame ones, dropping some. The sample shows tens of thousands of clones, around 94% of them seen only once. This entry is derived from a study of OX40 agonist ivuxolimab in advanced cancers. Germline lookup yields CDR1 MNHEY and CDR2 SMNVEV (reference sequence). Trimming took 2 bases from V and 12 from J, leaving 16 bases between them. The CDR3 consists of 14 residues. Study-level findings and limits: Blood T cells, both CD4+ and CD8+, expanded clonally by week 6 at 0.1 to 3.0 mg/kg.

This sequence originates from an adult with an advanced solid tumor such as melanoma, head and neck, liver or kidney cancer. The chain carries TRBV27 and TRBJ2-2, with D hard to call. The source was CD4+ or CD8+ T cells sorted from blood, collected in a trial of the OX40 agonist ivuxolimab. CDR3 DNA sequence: TGTGCCAGCAGTTTAGGGTGGTCGGGTGAGAAGCTGTTTTTT. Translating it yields CASSLGWSGEKLFF.